Described below is a single T cell receptor beta chain sequence and its context. The data derive from a study of tumor-infiltrating lymphocytes in primary liver carcinoma. cDNA specific to TCR beta was made from 500 ng of total RNA, with a constant-region primer employed for priming. Slightly modified ARM-PCR, run as three nested multiplex PCR rounds, produced the TCR beta libraries. TRBV1-TRBV30 forward primers and a C-beta reverse primer were used in the first two PCR rounds, which each ran for 10 cycles. TCRdb ran MiXCR on the multiplex PCR reads and lists one entry per CDR3 protein. The sample records 310,000 or so distinct CDR3 sequences, around three fifths being singletons. The germline V gene has CDR1 MDHEN and CDR2 SYDVKM. With V trimmed by 3 bases and J by 5 bases, 2 bases remained unmatched. The CDR3 sequence is 14 residues long. Germline DNA was also extracted, and blood RNA derived from unsorted whole blood.

The sample consisted of peripheral blood. This chain links TRBV28 with TRBJ2-5; the match to TRBD2 covers 11 bases. This receptor was obtained from a woman aged 25 to 39 with primary liver carcinoma and hepatitis B virus infection. CDR3 protein: CASSLGTSGETQYF. CDR3 bases: TGTGCCAGCAGTTTGGGGACTAGCGGCGAGACCCAGTACTTC.